The clone carrying this T cell receptor (beta chain) was seen a handful of times. Its target is unknown. This entry comes from a study of shared clonotypes between healthy human individuals. Whole-study findings and limits: As a rule, naive subsets had a larger estimated richness than memory subsets.

Clones were read by immunoSEQ multiplex PCR, and TCRdb kept only the in-frame ones, dropping some. Counted here are roughly 1,000,000 clones, around three quarters occurring once; the ten biggest clones make up 0.5% to 0.6%. Germline CDR1 is MNHEY and CDR2 is SMNVEV (reference sequence). Trimming removed 4 bases from V and 9 bases from J; junction bases left unmatched: 14. The CDR3 contains 16 residues. This receptor was obtained from a man aged 18 to 35 in good health. Some clones in this sample may be carry-over from other donors' samples. V is TRBV27 and J is TRBJ2-1, with 8 bases identical to TRBD1. Sequenced: memory CD4+ T cells from PBMCs. Described subset: CD45RA-negative fraction. CDR3 bases: TGTGCCAGCAGTTCCCCATCGCGGACAGGGAAGCTTGAGCAGTTCTTC. Protein product: CASSSPSRTGKLEQFF.